These 3 T cell receptor beta chains were sequenced from one sample in a study of radiotherapy plus CTLA-4 blockade in lung cancer. TCRdb's copy holds only in-frame clones and misses some; the assay was immunoSEQ multiplex PCR. This sample carries 35,000 to 45,000 clones, roughly two thirds of them seen once, and the ten largest clones take about a tenth. Sequenced here: peripheral blood, sampled from a patient treated with radiotherapy plus ipilimumab. These receptors originate from a human donor with non-small cell lung cancer who had stable disease on radiotherapy plus ipilimumab.

This chain uses TRBV19 with TRBJ1-2; tentative D call: TRBD1 (6 bases). There are 14 residues in the CDR3. The V gene's germline CDR1 is LNHDA and CDR2 SQIVND (reference sequence). Trimming cost V 3 bases and J 7 bases, with 15 bases left between them. Here the CDR3 DNA reads TGTGCCAGTAGTATGAACTACAGGGAGGGTGGCTACACCTTC. Its protein product is CASSMNYREGGYTF.

This sequence joins TRBV2 and TRBJ1-5; D not resolved. The germline V gene encodes CDR1 SNHLY and CDR2 FYNNEI. CDR3 size: 15 residues. The V and J ends lost 6 bases and 0 bases respectively, with 12 bases between them. Written as DNA, the CDR3 is TGTGCCAGCAGCCCGAGCGCCTATAGCAATCAGCCCCAGCATTTT. This codes for CASSPSAYSNQPQHF. The variable domain in full, completed from reference TRBV2 and TRBJ1-5, reads EPEVTQTPSHQVTQMGQEVILRCVPISNHLYFYWYRQILGQKVEFLVSFYNNEISEKSEIFDDQFSVERPDGSNFTLKIRSTKLEDSAMYFCASSPSAYSNQPQHFGDGTRLSIL.

In this sample, this clone turned up a few times. The CDR3 loop is CASSLFGDPSYNEQFF. The CDR3 nucleotides are TGTGCCAGCAGCTTATTCGGGGATCCCTCCTACAATGAGCAGTTCTTC. V and J are TRBV11-3 and TRBJ2-1, with D tentatively TRBD2 (5 bases). The germline CDR1 and CDR2 sequences are SGHNT and YENEEA. The CDR3 consists of 16 residues. Between the trimmed V and J ends, which lost 2 bases and 0 bases, there was a span of 11 bases. Combining the CDR3 with reference TRBV11-3 and TRBJ2-1 gives the whole variable domain EAGVVQSPRYKIIEKKQPVAFWCNPISGHNTLYWYLQNLGQGPELLIRYENEEAVDDSQLPKDRFSAERLKGVDSTLKIQPAELGDSAVYLCASSLFGDPSYNEQFFGPGTRLTVL.